This T cell receptor (beta chain) was profiled in a study of cytomegalovirus exposure and HLA in healthy donors (dated by TCRdb to about 2017). In terms of the full investigation: According to an earlier analysis of a few hundred of the donors, about 180 million T cells yielded approximately 120 million unique TCR beta sequences and about 280 Gb of sequence data. An early release that covered about 600 HLA-typed donors contained around 330 gigabases of sequencing data and 85 million to 100 million unique TCR sequences. Of the roughly 400 genotyped donors, around 81% fell in the genetic ancestry cluster associated with self-reported Caucasian donors. The aim of the study was to test whether cataloging public T cell receptors could identify signatures of past pathogen exposure. The T cell repertoires of 670 or so subjects were profiled by immunosequencing and related to cytomegalovirus serostatus. In addition to the first cohort of 650 to 800 subjects, a separate validation cohort of around 110 different subjects was used. To predict cytomegalovirus infection status, the study combined high-throughput TCR immunosequencing, statistical association of individual TCRs with disease status, and machine learning. To study patterns of TCR occurrence, a later analysis re-analyzed previously published TCR beta repertoires from hundreds of donors and added high-resolution HLA genotyping. Rather than drawing on any new phenotypic data, the later analysis identified candidate immune exposures from TCR beta sequences and the way those sequences occurred across donors. An earlier analysis of 500 to 650 of the donors applied high-throughput TCR beta sequencing to assess whether each TCR beta V gene segment acted as functional or pseudogenic. Donor age, sex, ethnicity and CMV serostatus were compiled together with the repertoire data. Genome-wide SNP genotypes for about 60% of the roughly 700 donors were used in a later genetic analysis, which treated that subset as a discovery cohort. Every repertoire in the discovery cohort had been generated on one and the same sequencing platform. HLA typing covered class I and class II loci at four-digit resolution. The number of donors typed differed by locus, with roughly 629-640 for A, B, C, DRB1 and DQB1, 522 for DQA1, 600 to 610 for DPA1, and around 450 for DPB1. Roughly five DR-DQ haplotypes were handled as single units for association and clustering, since linkage in the cohort was strong. Among under 450 genotyped donors of the cohort, an average of about 240,000 unique TCR beta nucleotide sequences were sequenced per donor, roughly a sixth of them non-productive.

The CDR3 has 13 amino acids, counting the end cysteine and phenylalanine. The only DNA kept is the CDR3, 39 bases in frame from the first base. Looking up the germline V gene (reference sequence) yields CDR1 PRHDT and CDR2 FYEKMQ. V lost 5 bases and J lost 3 bases; the stretch between them is 11 bases long. The cohort was made up of 666 healthy bone marrow donors. At the time of sampling, every cohort member was nominally healthy, though immune exposures that went unrecorded were likely present. The donor was CMV seropositive and was included in the group of 289 seropositive cohort members. A peripheral blood sample was provided by each donor, and peripheral blood mononuclear cells were used for TCR beta sequencing. Genomic DNA extraction from the blood cell samples was performed with the Qiagen DNeasy Blood Extraction Kit. The method behind the library was the immunoSEQ multiplex PCR assay. The multiplex PCR relied on a mix of 60 forward primers for TCR Vbeta segments and 13 reverse primers for TCR Jbeta segments. The CDR3 region of rearranged TCR beta genes was amplified from genomic DNA with a multiplex PCR assay. Amplified TCR beta libraries were sequenced as 87-base-pair reads on the Illumina HiSeq System. As for the authors' bioinformatics: Across the 666 repertoires, a later analysis counted some 81 million unique TCR beta chains, roughly 11 million of which were shared by at least two donors. To remove PCR and sequencing errors, raw reads were error-corrected and collapsed into unique sequences using a nearest-neighbor algorithm that merged closely related sequences. To assign V, D and J gene segments, CDR3 sequences were aligned to IMGT reference sequences. For a sequence to be retained, a match of at least six nucleotides was required to both a V gene segment and a J gene segment. Rearrangements were classified as productive when the CDR3 lacked stop codons and remained in frame with V and J, and all other rearrangements were classified as non-productive. CDR3 was defined according to IMGT convention as the region running from the second conserved V-encoded cysteine to the conserved J-encoded phenylalanine. In an earlier analysis of around 540 of the donors, sequences lacking an unambiguous match to a single V gene segment were excluded. An earlier analysis of 587 of the donors called V segments functional above 56.7% productive rearrangements and segregating when the between-donor standard deviation exceeded 5%. A statistical classification framework was built to diagnose cytomegalovirus status from the catalog of TCR beta chain sequences. A later analysis assigned V and J genes by comparing TCR nucleotide sequences with IMGT/GENE-DB human TR gene sequences. Using the TCRdist pipeline, a later analysis assigned CDR3 sequences along with most-parsimonious VDJ recombination scenarios. In a later analysis, each TCR beta chain was defined by its CDR3 amino acid sequence together with its V-gene family, and reads without a unique V-gene family were excluded. As a way to deal with suspected cross-contamination and a sequencing artifact, a later analysis dropped roughly 620 nucleotide sequences that were highly shared and had low generation probability. In a later analysis, a clonal expansion index for each public chain was calculated from normalized within-repertoire ranks of inferred template counts. A later analysis computed generation probabilities with a VDJ recombination model fitted to out-of-frame rearrangements, and checked the results against IGoR. In a later analysis, hypergeometric tests were used to score TCR-TCR, TCR-HLA and TCR-CMV co-occurrence, with a repertoire-size bias correction applied to TCR pairs. A later analysis estimated false discovery rates by permuting HLA or CMV assignments 20 times. In a later analysis, co-occurring TCRs were grouped with DBSCAN, and TCRdist sequence similarity was added when clustering was performed within HLA-allele-positive subsets. Co-occurrence clustering excluded repertoires with fewer than 30,000 or more than 120,000 public chains, plus five with anomalous nucleotide sharing. Drawn from immuneACCESS, this table holds only the in-frame rearrangements with V and J called that TCRdb kept. Clones are partly lost; checked studies trace under half to an unresolved V gene and leave the rest unexplained. V, J and clone size were drawn from that table, and D and trimming were deduced from the DNA. Here the sample has about 100,000 clones; about three quarters occur a single time. About 5.2% of the sample goes to the ten largest clones.

Comments on this clone: Its antigen is still unknown. No base quality information exists; no much larger clone differs at one position.

Points the paper makes about the study in general: The authors suggested that the approach could potentially be extended to other disease states and immunological phenotypes. Because the 87-base-pair reads could not distinguish some IMGT-functional V segments, including TRBV6-2 and TRBV6-3, those segments were excluded. Sequencing depth was assumed to be roughly uniform across donors in the presence/absence analyses, though that assumption may not hold. Because counts were too low, seventeen rarely observed V segments, including chromosome 9 orphons, were excluded from the earlier analysis of 587 of the donors. The study listed 164 TCR beta chains as associated with cytomegalovirus. The classifier was reported to diagnose cytomegalovirus status with high specificity and sensitivity in both the original and validation cohorts. A later analysis reported that several top co-occurrence clusters appeared linked to parvovirus B19, influenza, CMV and Epstein-Barr virus. Because HLA typing was missing for some donors at each locus, association tests included only the typed subset. Most CMV-associated TCR beta chains appeared to be HLA-restricted in a later analysis, and the HLA associations seemed to be driven largely by CMV exposure. The cohort was sequenced for TCR beta chains only, and without alpha or paired-chain data the features that could be detected were limited. According to a later genetic analysis, donors in an Asian-associated ancestry cluster had fewer N-insertions in productive TCRs than the approximately 610-donor mean. Linkage disequilibrium might explain the correlated functional status among segregating V segments, but an unknown experimental factor could not be excluded. An association between a missense DCLRE1C variant and V-gene and J-gene trimming of TCR beta chains was found in a later genetic analysis and replicated in an independent cohort. In an earlier analysis of fewer than 750 of the donors, most TCR beta V segments were observed in productive rearrangements about 87% or about 30% of the time, broadly matching IMGT annotations. According to a later analysis, TCR association rates differed among HLA loci, with DRB1 alleles showing the most associated TCRs and HLA-C alleles showing the fewest. Most TCR sequences were seen in very few donors, while some public TCRs were found in many individuals. When HLA alleles, especially DR and DQ, strongly co-occurred, attributing TCR associations to individual alleles was difficult. A further reported finding was that TCR beta sequences accurately predicted the HLA-A and HLA-B alleles for most subjects in the first cohort. In a later analysis, HLA-associated TCR beta chains showed more clonal expansion and lower generation probabilities than non-associated chains that were equally common. Immune exposure information for the cohort was limited to CMV serostatus. A cluster of highly shared sequence variants was judged likely to represent a technical artifact of the sequencing pipeline. Specific HLA alleles were associated with 15,000 to 20,000 TCR beta sequences at a false discovery rate of 0.05 in a later analysis. A few of the identified cytomegalovirus-associated TCR beta chains were confirmed in vitro to be specific for cytomegalovirus antigens.

The sample comprised PBMCs. The receptor chain draws on TRBV13 and TRBJ2-7; TRBD1 is a possible D gene, resting on 6 matching bases. This receptor was obtained from a female donor in good health and CMV-seropositive. The nucleotide sequence is TGTGCCAGCAGCCGACAGGATTACTACGAGCAGTACTTC. It translates to CASSRQDYYEQYF.